A single sample gave rise to the 26 T cell receptor beta chains below, sequenced in a study of long-term antiretroviral therapy in people with HIV. Sequencing relied on immunoSEQ assay v3.0, run at survey level. Sequencing was performed with immunoSEQ multiplex PCR; in TCRdb, only in-frame clones are kept and a portion is missing. The sample holds about 3,300 clones; about 88% are singletons and the top ten take around 4.2%. Specimen: unsorted PBMCs, collected 0.3 years after starting antiretroviral therapy. These receptors were taken from a woman between 50 and 59 years old with HIV.

CDR3 loop: CASSPGTSGGDTQYF. The CDR3 coding sequence is TGTGCCAGCAGCCCCGGGACTAGCGGGGGAGATACGCAGTATTTT. The V and J genes are TRBV9 and TRBJ2-3; 14 bases are shared with TRBD2. This CDR3 region has 15 residues. V lost 4 bases and J lost 5; bases outside the gene matches: 3. Germline V gene lookup returns CDR1 SGDLS and CDR2 YYNGEE.

Turning to this clone: A junction end diverges from the germline sequence, so it may reflect a read error. The CDR3: CASSLGTGPDTQYF. The CDR3 nucleotides are TGTGCTAGCAGCTTAGGGACAGGGCCAGATACGCAGTATTTT. The genes are TRBV7-7 and TRBJ2-3, with 9 bases matching TRBD1. Looked up from germline, CDR1 is SSHAT and CDR2 is FNYEAQ (reference sequence). The length of the CDR3 is 14 residues.

Only one count was recorded for this clone. The CDR3 sequence is CASGPGQGFGGYTF. The DNA for the CDR3 is TGTGCCAGTGGACCGGGACAGGGATTTGGTGGCTACACCTTC. The chain links TRBV19 to TRBJ1-2, with 9 bases fitting TRBD1. The V and J ends lost 8 bases and 7 bases, in that order; junction bases with no gene match: 11. Germline CDR1 LNHDA, CDR2 SQIVND (reference sequence). The CDR3 totals 14 residues.

CDR3: CASSLGLAGGTADTQYF. The CDR3 region has the DNA TGCGCCAGCAGCTTGGGACTAGCGGGGGGGACAGCAGATACGCAGTATTTT. The chain links TRBV5-1 to TRBJ2-3, with TRBD2 matching over 14 bases. The CDR3 contains 17 residues. The germline CDR1 and CDR2 sequences are SGHRS and YFSETQ. V gave up 0 bases and J gave up 4 bases; unmatched junction bases: 4.

The gene calls are TRBV6-6 and TRBJ1-2; 9 bases line up with TRBD1. J gave up 2 bases and V 11 bases, and 6 bases lay outside the gene matches. Germline V gives CDR1 MNHNY, CDR2 SVGAGI (reference sequence). CDR3 size: 13 residues. CDR3 DNA: TGTGCCGCCGACAGGGGGGTAAACTATGGCTACACCTTC. It translates to CAADRGVNYGYTF.

The CDR3 region is CASSLPQVNSPLHF. Written as DNA, the CDR3 is TGTGCCAGCAGCTTACCCCAGGTTAATTCACCCCTCCACTTT. The chain joins TRBV7-9 to TRBJ1-6; D ambiguous. CDR1 SEHNR and CDR2 FQNEAQ come from the germline V gene (reference sequence). This CDR3 comprises 14 residues. Trimming removed 2 bases at V and 6 bases at J, with 8 bases between.

The V call is TRBV19, the J call TRBJ2-7, with 7 bases matching TRBD1. With V trimmed by 2 bases and J by 7 bases, 2 bases remained unmatched. The germline CDR1 and CDR2 sequences are LNHDA and SQIVND (reference sequence). The length of the CDR3 is 12 residues. The CDR3 here is CASSITGEEQYF. The CDR3, as DNA: TGTGCCAGTAGTATAACAGGGGAGGAGCAGTACTTC.

The CDR3: CASSPLGGLNTEAFF. CDR3 nucleotides: TGTGCCAGCTCGCCCCTGGGGGGTTTGAACACTGAAGCTTTCTTT. V is TRBV18 and J is TRBJ1-1; D is possibly TRBD1 (5 bases). V gave up 6 bases and J gave up 0 bases, with 14 bases separating them. Per germline, CDR1 KGHSH and CDR2 LQKENI. The CDR3 contains 15 residues.

This chain connects TRBV7-3 to TRBJ2-5; D not certain. The germline V gene has CDR1 SGHTA and CDR2 FQGTGA. The CDR3 loop spans 13 amino acids. V lost 2 bases and J lost 2, with 6 bases in between. For the CDR3, the DNA is TGTGCCAGCAGCTTACGTTGGCAAGAGACCCAGTACTTC. Amino acids: CASSLRWQETQYF.

The chain uses TRBV14 and TRBJ2-1; a weak D match, TRBD2 (6 bases). The CDR3 loop spans 14 amino acids. CDR1 and CDR2 from the germline V gene are SGHDN and FVKESK. Trimming removed 3 bases at V and 5 bases at J, with 11 bases between. CDR3 nucleotides: TGTGCCAGCAGCCAGGAGGGGAGAGACAATGAGCAGTTCTTC. Residues: CASSQEGRDNEQFF.

The chain is built from TRBV4-1 and TRBJ2-2; D not resolved. Germline CDR1 is MGHRA and CDR2 is YSYEKL. The CDR3 contains 15 residues. Trimming cost V 1 base and J 4 bases, with 10 bases left between them. The CDR3 here is CASSQARLSTGELFF. The CDR3 DNA reads as TGCGCCAGCAGCCAAGCCCGCCTTTCCACCGGGGAGCTGTTTTTT.

V is TRBV5-5 and J is TRBJ2-3; a weak D match, TRBD1 (6 bases). The CDR3 is 16 residues long. Germline CDR1 is SGHKS and CDR2 is YYEKEE (reference sequence). Deletions cut 4 bases from V and 6 bases from J, with 21 bases between. As DNA, the CDR3 is TGTGCCAGCAGCCCGTCGGGGACACTGAGGGCGGATACGCAGTATTTT. Its translation: CASSPSGTLRADTQYF.

This chain uses TRBV7-9 with TRBJ1-3, with D uncertain. Trimming shortened V by 1 base and J by 2 bases, and 12 bases separated the two germline ends. Germline V gene sequence: CDR1 SEHNR, CDR2 FQNEAQ (reference sequence). The CDR3 spans 16 residues. The CDR3 spells CASSLEPLGAGNTIYF. As DNA, the CDR3 is TGTGCCAGCAGCTTAGAGCCGCTCGGGGCTGGAAACACCATATATTTT. The entire variable domain, with the rest obtained from reference TRBV7-9 and TRBJ1-3, is as follows: DTGVSQNPRHKITKRGQNVTFRCDPISEHNRLYWYRQTLGQGPEFLTYFQNEAQLEKSRLLSDRFSAERPKGSFSTLEIQRTEQGDSAMYLCASSLEPLGAGNTIYFGEGSWLTVV.

The chain uses TRBV19 and TRBJ1-3; TRBD1 agrees at 8 bases. The CDR3 consists of 17 residues. Germline assignment: CDR1 LNHDA and CDR2 SQIVND (reference sequence). V lost 6 bases, J lost 0 bases, and 10 bases stayed unmatched. The CDR3 DNA reads TGTGCCAGTAGATTGGACAGGGCCGAGGTCTCTGGAAACACCATATATTTT. Amino acids: CASRLDRAEVSGNTIYF.

This clone was counted once. The V and J genes are TRBV11-3 and TRBJ2-6, with a weak D call TRBD2 (6 bases). The germline V and J ends were trimmed by 5 bases and 0 bases, with 17 bases remaining between them. Germline V CDR1 and CDR2: SGHNT, YENEEA. This CDR3 spans 18 amino acids. This chain's CDR3 is CASSGGGRTDSGANVLTF. DNA of the CDR3: TGTGCCAGCAGCGGCGGAGGGAGGACTGACTCTGGGGCCAACGTCCTGACTTTC.

The rearrangement joins TRBV11-3 to TRBJ1-1; no definite D call. Germline V gives CDR1 SGHNT, CDR2 YENEEA. This CDR3 is 12 amino acids long. V was clipped by 4 bases and J by 8 bases, with 11 bases between them. CDR3 nucleotides: TGTGCCAGCAGCTCGAGCGGGCAGGAAGCTTTCTTT. Translating it yields CASSSSGQEAFF.

This chain joins TRBV2 and TRBJ2-5; perhaps TRBD2 as D (6 bases). The CDR3 is 13 amino acids. The V gene's germline CDR1 is SNHLY and CDR2 FYNNEI. Trimming removed 4 bases at V and 5 bases at J, with 11 bases between. CDR3 sequence reads: CASSGQAGETQYF. The CDR3 DNA reads TGTGCCAGCAGTGGGCAGGCGGGGGAGACCCAGTACTTC.

This chain links TRBV10-1 with TRBJ1-1; D not certain. Germline V gene data show CDR1 as WNHNN and CDR2 as SYGVQD (reference sequence). This CDR3 contains 13 residues. Trimming removed 8 bases from V and 1 base from J, with 11 bases in between. CDR3 amino acids: CASRATRNTEAFF. Written as DNA, the CDR3 is TGCGCCAGCCGAGCTACGAGGAACACTGAAGCTTTCTTT.

The chain combines TRBV6-1 with TRBJ1-2; 10 bases are shared with TRBD1. The CDR3 runs to 13 residues. Germline assignment: CDR1 MNHNS and CDR2 SASEGT. The V gene end was trimmed by 6 bases and the J gene end by 6 bases; junction bases not matched to a gene: 4. CDR3 protein: CASRETGGDGYTF. In DNA, the CDR3 is TGTGCCAGCAGAGAGACAGGGGGCGATGGCTACACCTTC.

V is TRBV5-1 and J is TRBJ2-3; D possibly corresponds to TRBD2 (6 bases). V was pared by 5 bases and J by 1 base, with 8 bases between. This CDR3 contains 13 residues. Per germline, CDR1 SGHRS and CDR2 YFSETQ. The CDR3 sequence is CASRGGGTDTQYF. The CDR3 DNA is TGCGCCAGCAGGGGCGGGGGCACAGATACGCAGTATTTT.

The chain uses TRBV5-1 and TRBJ1-5, with D possibly TRBD1 on 6 matching bases. Deletions cut 0 bases from V and 3 bases from J, with 13 bases between. The length of the CDR3 is 16 residues. Germline V lookup: CDR1 SGHRS, CDR2 YFSETQ. CDR3 residues: CASSLGPGVDNQPQHF. As DNA, the CDR3 is TGCGCCAGCAGCTTGGGGCCAGGGGTGGACAATCAGCCCCAGCATTTT.

The gene calls are TRBV5-1 and TRBJ2-3; TRBD2 matches at 8 bases. In germline, CDR1 is SGHRS, CDR2 YFSETQ. The CDR3 runs 15 residues. V shed 4 bases, J shed 0 bases, and the junction held 4 bases outside the gene matches. The chain's CDR3 is CASSTGLVSTDTQYF. The DNA of the CDR3 is TGCGCCAGCAGCACGGGACTAGTGAGCACAGATACGCAGTATTTT.

The genes are TRBV19 and TRBJ2-1; 11 bases match TRBD2. Germline CDR1 LNHDA, CDR2 SQIVND (reference sequence). The CDR3 length is 19 residues. With 4 bases clipped from V and 4 bases from J, the junction kept 15 bases outside the gene matches. CDR3 sequence: CASSRRLAGRFKEYNEQFF. DNA for the CDR3: TGTGCCAGTAGTAGAAGACTAGCGGGGCGATTCAAAGAATACAATGAGCAGTTCTTC. Combining the CDR3 with reference TRBV19 and TRBJ2-1 gives the whole variable domain DGGITQSPKYLFRKEGQNVTLSCEQNLNHDAMYWYRQDPGQGLRLIYYSQIVNDFQKGDIAEGYSVSREKKESFPLTVTSAQKNPTAFYLCASSRRLAGRFKEYNEQFFGPGTRLTVL.

The rearrangement joins TRBV6-5 to TRBJ1-2; D is unresolved. Trimming pared 4 bases from V and 6 bases from J, leaving 12 bases between. The CDR3 consists of 13 residues. The germline gives CDR1 MNHEY, CDR2 SVGAGI. The CDR3 DNA reads TGTGCCAGCAGTTCGAGTTCTACCCATGGCTACACCTTC. It specifies CASSSSSTHGYTF.

The rearrangement links TRBV4-1 to TRBJ1-1, with D unresolved. The length of the CDR3 is 15 residues. CDR1 is MGHRA and CDR2 is YSYEKL in the germline V gene. V dropped 3 bases and J dropped 0 bases, with 11 bases sitting between them. The CDR3, as DNA: TGCGCCAGCAGCCACCCATTACGGATGAACACTGAAGCTTTCTTT. It codes for CASSHPLRMNTEAFF.

This clone was detected only once. The CDR3 region is CASSLDLGLTTDTQYF. The DNA for the CDR3 is TGTGCCAGCAGCTTAGATCTTGGGCTAACCACAGATACGCAGTATTTT. V gene TRBV11-2 combines with J gene TRBJ2-3, with D unclear. Germline CDR1 is SGHAT and CDR2 is FQNNGV. Trimming removed 0 bases at V and 2 bases at J, with 12 bases between. This CDR3 is built from 16 residues.